The source of this T cell receptor beta chain is a study of blood T cells in healthy people across ages. Regarding this clonotype: The antigen remains unidentified.

The CDR3 sequence is 15 residues long. With 3 bases removed from V and 7 bases from J, the gap between germline ends came to 18 bases. From germline, CDR1 is LGHDT and CDR2 YNNKEL (reference sequence). Researchers collected about 9.6 milliliters of peripheral blood from every single donor. Broader study findings: As age increased, TCR beta diversity per million T cells fell in a roughly linear fashion. Estimated diversity, derived from one million T cells, was regarded as an underestimate.

A second PCR, run for about 7 to 12 cycles, used a sample-barcoded 5' primer plus a J-beta primer mix. Every sample produced at least 3 million CDR3-containing paired-end reads. TCRdb reanalysed the 5' RACE reads using MiXCR and keeps one entry per CDR3 protein. This table has more than 1 million distinct CDR3 sequences, over 35% appearing once. The specimen was blood. This TCR derives from a woman aged 60-75 years in good health. This chain joins TRBV3-1 and TRBJ2-5; D possibly corresponds to TRBD2 (5 bases). The CDR3 protein is CASSQVASGKGTQYF. CDR3 DNA sequence: TGTGCCAGCAGCCAGGTAGCGAGCGGTAAAGGGACCCAGTACTTC.